This entry concerns a single T cell receptor beta chain. Its antigen is currently not known. No base quality information exists; no much larger clone differs at one position. This sample was included in a study of shared clonotypes between healthy human individuals (dated by TCRdb to 2020 to 2021). The study in broad terms: The cohort included three men and a couple of women between 18 and 49 years of age. The study deeply sequenced blood TCR repertoires of several healthy adults to estimate repertoire size and the extent of clonotype sharing between individuals. Each donor's leukapheresis produced roughly between roughly 0.85 and 10 billion PBMCs. To increase sequencing depth and limit assay-specific biases, different laboratories used diverse techniques to prepare libraries and sequence TCR repertoires. For each donor, CD4 naive and CD4 memory were each given three plates, CD8 naive was given two plates, and CD8 memory was given one plate.

The germline V gene specifies MNHNS as CDR1 and SASEGT as CDR2. V trim: 6 bases; J trim: 0 bases; unmatched bases: 3. Measured from the cysteine to the phenylalanine, the CDR3 is 15 residues long. Solely the CDR3 DNA is kept, with 45 bases framed from the first base. TCR CDR3 regions were amplified from genomic DNA by multiplex PCR using the deep immunoSEQ assay. Extracted genomic DNA from each cell subset was distributed evenly across all wells of several immunoSEQ 96-well plates, and each plate was treated as a replicate. For sorted subsets, each replicate PCR was loaded with about 0.2 ug genomic DNA, equivalent to approximately 27,000 T cell genomes. Purified libraries were measured with a Qubit 3.0 fluorometer, size-checked on a Bioanalyzer 2100, and measured again with the KAPA Library Quantification kit. Every immunoSEQ 96-well plate was sequenced on a dedicated single-read 150-cycle Illumina NextSeq 550 flow cell. The study's own analysis went as follows. Because the immunoSEQ output included only junctional sequences and no quality scores, the filtering could not be the same as the filtering used for full-length reads. To assign V/J genes and CDR3, sequences were annotated against IMGT germline references using PyIR, a Python wrapper for IgBLAST v1.9. Reads with weak V/J assignments (E-value above 1e-6), missing CDR3, stop codons, out-of-frame junctions, or ambiguous translated residues were removed. A V3J clonotype was defined by an identical inferred V gene, J gene, and CDR3 amino acid sequence. Percentage overlap between repertoires was computed as shared unique clonotypes divided by the size of the smaller repertoire. Three approaches were used to assess repertoire richness: RTK rarefaction, the Chao1 estimator, and Recon v2.1 estimates of unobserved clonotypes. OLGA was used to compute generation probabilities for all TCRbeta clonotypes that the gDNA method yielded from a handful of donors. TCRdb took over this immuneACCESS table, retaining in-frame rearrangements with V and J assigned. Such tables are incomplete; in checked studies, under half of the missing clones stem from an unresolved V gene, and the remainder is unexplained. That table furnishes V, J and clone size, whereas the DNA furnished D and trimming. The sample data list millions of clones, and around 94% of these were observed just once. Together, the top ten hold roughly 0.15% of the sample.

Overall study results and their limits: Sampling was limited to blood, and TCR repertoires in tissue likely differ from TCR repertoires in blood. When several donors were compared, the shared fraction of clonotypes was around 5% for naive CD4, around 3.5% for naive CD8, roughly 2.5% for memory CD4, and around 0.4% for memory CD8. Pairwise subsampling indicated that sequencing depth was expected to affect the degree of clonotype sharing among donors. Compared with non-shared clonotypes, clonotypes shared by all four sorted-subset donors had higher generation probabilities. Rarefaction of sorted-subset datasets indicated incomplete sequencing despite the large sequencing depth. Because the study included only a small number of donors, the genetic and exposure-history diversity represented was limited. Larger estimated clonotype richness was generally found for naive subsets than for memory subsets.

The donors were healthy, HIV-negative adults with no recently reported acute infections or vaccinations. Every donor was a Caucasian adult living in Nashville, Tennessee, USA. CD4+ T cells were enriched by magnetic negative selection, after which naive cells were positively selected on CD45RA and the negative fraction was taken as the memory subset. After blood collection by leukapheresis, PBMCs were isolated using Ficoll-Histopaque density gradient centrifugation and then cryopreserved in the vapor phase of liquid nitrogen. Purity and quantity of every magnetically sorted T cell population were checked by analytical flow cytometry. Genomic DNA was isolated from each sorted fraction and quantified by UV absorbance on a Nanodrop 2000c.

The V gene is TRBV6-1 and the J gene is TRBJ2-3; 10 bases in the junction line up with TRBD2. The clonotype comes from a man aged 18 to 35 in good health. Material for sequencing was naive CD4+ T cells sorted from blood. The cell subset or site label for this specimen denotes: CD45RA+ positively selected. The bases read TGTGCCAGCAGCTCTAGCGGGGGCAGCACAGATACGCAGTATTTT. Translated, it reads CASSSSGGSTDTQYF.